These 4 T cell receptor beta chains share one sample of origin, sequenced in a study of blood T cell repertoires in COVID-19. Here immunoSEQ multiplex PCR was the method, and the copy in TCRdb shows in-frame clones only, minus some. The repertoire includes approximately 400,000 clones, approximately 93% of them detected once, and about 0.9% sits in the top ten. Specimen: PBMCs or T cells enriched from blood (not recorded which). The receptors shown here come from a woman in her 40s who had been exposed to COVID-19.

This chain joins TRBV24-1 and TRBJ2-1, with 7 bases that match TRBD2. The CDR3 has 14 residues. With 4 bases clipped from V and 6 bases from J, the junction kept 5 bases outside the gene matches. Germline lookup yields CDR1 KGHDR and CDR2 SFDVKD. The CDR3 reads CATSEGGRVNEQFF. The CDR3, as DNA: TGTGCCACCAGTGAGGGCGGGAGAGTCAATGAGCAGTTCTTC.

This chain links TRBV10-3 with TRBJ2-5, with 7 bases matching TRBD2. Losses at the gene ends were 6 bases for V and 2 bases for J; bases not matched to a gene: 3. Germline V lookup: CDR1 ENHRY, CDR2 SYGVKD. The CDR3 covers 13 residues. The CDR3 spells CAISAGLQETQYF. The DNA for the CDR3 is TGTGCCATCAGCGCGGGACTACAAGAGACCCAGTACTTC.

The chain uses TRBV4-3 and TRBJ2-7, with no clear D. The germline gives CDR1 LGHNA, CDR2 YSLEER. The CDR3 runs to 13 residues. V gave up 1 base and J gave up 5 bases, with 9 bases separating them. The CDR3 DNA reads TGCGCCAGCAGCCAAGTTAGGAGCGACGAGCAGTACTTC. Translating gives CASSQVRSDEQYF.

The chain combines TRBV30 with TRBJ2-2; D is perhaps TRBD2 (5 bases). The CDR3 totals 16 residues. Trimming took off 2 bases at V and 5 bases at J, with 18 bases between the two ends. Looked up from germline, CDR1 is GTSNPN and CDR2 is SVGIG (reference sequence). The CDR3 sequence is CAWSPEPGRGTGELFF. In nucleotides, the CDR3 is TGTGCCTGGAGTCCCGAGCCGGGCCGAGGGACCGGGGAGCTGTTTTTT.